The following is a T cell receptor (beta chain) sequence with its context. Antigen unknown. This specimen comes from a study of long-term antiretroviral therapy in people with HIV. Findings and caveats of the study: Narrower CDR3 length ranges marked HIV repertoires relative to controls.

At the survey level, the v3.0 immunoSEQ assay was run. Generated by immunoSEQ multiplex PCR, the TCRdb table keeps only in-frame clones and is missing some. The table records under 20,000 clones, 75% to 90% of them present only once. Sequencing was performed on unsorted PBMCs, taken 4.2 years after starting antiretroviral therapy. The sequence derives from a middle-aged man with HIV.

In DNA form, the CDR3 reads TGTGCCAGCAGTCATCCAGGGATAAGCAATCAGCCCCAGCATTTT. It translates to CASSHPGISNQPQHF. The V and J genes are TRBV21-1 and TRBJ1-5; the table's D call, TRBD1, has no DNA check behind it. TRBV21-1 is termed a pseudogene. The CDR3 totals 15 residues.